This is a list of T cell receptor beta chains from one sample in a study of CD8+ T cells in alopecia areata. Sequencing was performed with immunoSEQ multiplex PCR; in TCRdb, only in-frame clones are kept and a portion is missing. The table shows just over 150,000 clones, with 50% to 70% occurring only once. Sequencing used CD4+ T cells sorted from blood, obtained at week 4, from a patient treated with tofacitinib. The receptor source for this set is a human donor with alopecia areata. Both conserved end residues are part of each CDR3. Each record gives: V gene, J gene, D gene, CDR3 length, clone size, CDR3 DNA, CDR3 protein. A D gene is named only where the DNA matches it firmly. A row's size may be missing; if present it is once, few, many or a size class.

TRBV29-1	TRBJ1-2	NA	11	NA	TGCAGCGTTGGAGGAAACTATGGCTACACCTTC	CSVGGNYGYTF
TRBV5-7	TRBJ1-5	TRBD1	14	NA	TGTGCCAGCAGGGAGGGACAGGGCAATCAGCCCCAGCATTTT	CASREGQGNQPQHF
TRBV29-1	TRBJ2-3	TRBD2	14	few	TGCAGCGTCCCCGGGACTAGTTACACAGATACGCAGTATTTT	CSVPGTSYTDTQYF
TRBV15	TRBJ1-1	TRBD1	12	once	TGTGCCACCGGAACCGGACAGGGGAGAGCTTTCTTT	CATGTGQGRAFF
TRBV10-3	TRBJ1-2	TRBD1	13	NA	TGTGCCATCGACAGGGGGCAAGGCTATGGCTACACCTTC	CAIDRGQGYGYTF
TRBV10-3	TRBJ2-7	TRBD2	15	few	TGTGCCATCAGAGAGAACGGACTAGACTCCTACGAGCAGTACTTC	CAIRENGLDSYEQYF
TRBV29-1	TRBJ1-1	NA	10	NA	TGCAGCGTATTAGGGACTGAAGCTTTCTTT	CSVLGTEAFF
TRBV29-1	TRBJ2-4	NA	11	NA	TGCAGCGTTGATTACGTAAACATTCAGTACTTC	CSVDYVNIQYF
TRBV7-2	TRBJ2-5	NA	14	NA	TGTGCCAGCAGCTTAGTGTCCAGCCAAGAGACCCAGTACTTC	CASSLVSSQETQYF
TRBV29-1	TRBJ2-1	NA	11	NA	TGCAGCACGCACCTGGGGAGTGAGCAGTTCTTC	CSTHLGSEQFF
TRBV29-1	TRBJ1-1	NA	14	few	TGCAGCGTTCTAGACAGGACGATGGGAACTGAAGCTTTCTTT	CSVLDRTMGTEAFF
TRBV10-3	TRBJ1-6	TRBD1	16	NA	TGTGCCATCAGTGATAACAGGGGAAAGGATAATTCACCCCTCCACTTT	CAISDNRGKDNSPLHF
TRBV30	TRBJ1-2	TRBD1	12	few	TGTGCCTGGAGGGGACAGAACTATGGCTACACCTTC	CAWRGQNYGYTF
TRBV14	TRBJ2-7	TRBD1	16	once	TGTGCCAGCAGCCAGGGGGTGTGGACAGGGGAGAGGGAGCAGTACTTC	CASSQGVWTGEREQYF
TRBV18	TRBJ2-1	NA	15	NA	TGTGCCAGCTCACCATGGACAGGAGGGGAGCATGAGCAGTTCTTC	CASSPWTGGEHEQFF
TRBV19	TRBJ2-2	TRBD2	17	few	TGTGCCAGTAACCGCGGGGGGGCCGGGGACAACACCGGGGAGCTGTTTTTT	CASNRGGAGDNTGELFF
TRBV6-5	TRBJ1-6	NA	16	NA	TGTGCCAGCAGTTCCCACAGCGCTACCTATAATTCACCCCTCCACTTT	CASSSHSATYNSPLHF
TRBV6-5	TRBJ2-5	NA	16	NA	TGTGCCAGCAGTTCCAACTATCGGGGGTACCAAGAGACCCAGTACTTC	CASSSNYRGYQETQYF
TRBV10-3	TRBJ1-2	NA	13	NA	TGTGCCATCAGTCCATGGGGGAACTATGGCTACACCTTC	CAISPWGNYGYTF
TRBV30	TRBJ2-7	NA	14	NA	TGTGCCTGGGCGAGGGACACTAAGGCCTACGAGCAGTACTTC	CAWARDTKAYEQYF
TRBV9	TRBJ2-3	NA	15	NA	TGTGCCAGCAGCGTAGTCGGGGGTTCATCAGATACGCAGTATTTT	CASSVVGGSSDTQYF
TRBV14	TRBJ1-6	TRBD1	16	NA	TGTGCCAGCAGATTTTCCGGGACAGGGGGTAGTTCACCCCTCCACTTT	CASRFSGTGGSSPLHF
TRBV9	TRBJ1-2	NA	14	NA	TGTGCCAGCAGCTTTGAGACGGGTAACTATGGCTACACCTTC	CASSFETGNYGYTF
TRBV29-1	TRBJ1-3	NA	13	NA	TGCAGCGTTGAACGCCAGGATGGAAACACCATATATTTT	CSVERQDGNTIYF
TRBV27	TRBJ1-2	NA	14	NA	TGTGCCAGCAGTTCCGGGACAACTAACTATGGCTACACCTTC	CASSSGTTNYGYTF
TRBV7-3	TRBJ1-2	NA	14	NA	TGTGCCAGCAGTGAGGGTGTGCATAACTATGGCTACACCTTC	CASSEGVHNYGYTF
TRBV29-1	TRBJ2-2	TRBD1	12	once	TGCAGCGCTTACAGGGGCACCGGGGAGCTGTTTTTT	CSAYRGTGELFF
TRBV29-1	TRBJ1-1	NA	12	NA	TGCAGCGTGAAGACGGGAAACACTGAAGCTTTCTTT	CSVKTGNTEAFF
TRBV19	TRBJ2-6	NA	15	once	TGTGCCAGCCGAGGCTTGAGCTCTGGGGCCAACGTCCTGACTTTC	CASRGLSSGANVLTF
TRBV5-1	TRBJ1-1	NA	13	NA	TGCGCCAGCAGCTTTACGGGAAACACTGAAGCTTTCTTT	CASSFTGNTEAFF
TRBV2	TRBJ1-2	TRBD1	13	NA	TGTGCCAGCAGGGAGACAGGGCTCTATGGCTACACCTTC	CASRETGLYGYTF
TRBV30	TRBJ1-1	NA	14	NA	TGTGCCTGGATGAAGGGACATCGGAACACTGAAGCTTTCTTT	CAWMKGHRNTEAFF
TRBV7-3	TRBJ2-3	TRBD2	14	NA	TGTGCCAGCAGCTTAGCGGGGGGTGTGGATACGCAGTATTTT	CASSLAGGVDTQYF
TRBV30	TRBJ1-6	NA	14	NA	TGTGCCTGGAGTATCAGACCCCCGAATTCACCCCTCCACTTT	CAWSIRPPNSPLHF
TRBV29-1	TRBJ1-1	NA	13	NA	TGCAGCGTTGTAAGACAGATGAACACTGAAGCTTTCTTT	CSVVRQMNTEAFF
TRBV10-3	TRBJ2-7	NA	15	many	TGTGCCATCAGTGAAAATCCCTACGCGAACAACGAGCAGTACTTC	CAISENPYANNEQYF
TRBV27	TRBJ1-5	NA	14	NA	TGTGCCAGCAGTTTAAGGGTTGGAAATCAGCCCCAGCATTTT	CASSLRVGNQPQHF